The TCR beta chain described here comes from a study of T cells expressing NK-cell markers. The germline V gene has CDR1 DFQATT and CDR2 SNEGSKA (reference sequence). The CDR3 is made up of 13 amino acids. TCRdb derives one entry per CDR3 protein from the 5' RACE reads, leaving out DNA. The sample table sets out about 460,000 distinct CDR3 sequences. What was sequenced was blood T cells: a sorted CD56 or NKG2C T cell subset, CD4+ or CD8+ T cells, or bulk PBMC T cells (not recorded which). The sequence came from a woman aged 45-65 years in good health. The chain recombines TRBV20-1 with TRBJ2-1; the TCRdb D gene call, TRBD1, has no DNA to confirm it. Here the CDR3 reads CSARQPEVNEQFF.